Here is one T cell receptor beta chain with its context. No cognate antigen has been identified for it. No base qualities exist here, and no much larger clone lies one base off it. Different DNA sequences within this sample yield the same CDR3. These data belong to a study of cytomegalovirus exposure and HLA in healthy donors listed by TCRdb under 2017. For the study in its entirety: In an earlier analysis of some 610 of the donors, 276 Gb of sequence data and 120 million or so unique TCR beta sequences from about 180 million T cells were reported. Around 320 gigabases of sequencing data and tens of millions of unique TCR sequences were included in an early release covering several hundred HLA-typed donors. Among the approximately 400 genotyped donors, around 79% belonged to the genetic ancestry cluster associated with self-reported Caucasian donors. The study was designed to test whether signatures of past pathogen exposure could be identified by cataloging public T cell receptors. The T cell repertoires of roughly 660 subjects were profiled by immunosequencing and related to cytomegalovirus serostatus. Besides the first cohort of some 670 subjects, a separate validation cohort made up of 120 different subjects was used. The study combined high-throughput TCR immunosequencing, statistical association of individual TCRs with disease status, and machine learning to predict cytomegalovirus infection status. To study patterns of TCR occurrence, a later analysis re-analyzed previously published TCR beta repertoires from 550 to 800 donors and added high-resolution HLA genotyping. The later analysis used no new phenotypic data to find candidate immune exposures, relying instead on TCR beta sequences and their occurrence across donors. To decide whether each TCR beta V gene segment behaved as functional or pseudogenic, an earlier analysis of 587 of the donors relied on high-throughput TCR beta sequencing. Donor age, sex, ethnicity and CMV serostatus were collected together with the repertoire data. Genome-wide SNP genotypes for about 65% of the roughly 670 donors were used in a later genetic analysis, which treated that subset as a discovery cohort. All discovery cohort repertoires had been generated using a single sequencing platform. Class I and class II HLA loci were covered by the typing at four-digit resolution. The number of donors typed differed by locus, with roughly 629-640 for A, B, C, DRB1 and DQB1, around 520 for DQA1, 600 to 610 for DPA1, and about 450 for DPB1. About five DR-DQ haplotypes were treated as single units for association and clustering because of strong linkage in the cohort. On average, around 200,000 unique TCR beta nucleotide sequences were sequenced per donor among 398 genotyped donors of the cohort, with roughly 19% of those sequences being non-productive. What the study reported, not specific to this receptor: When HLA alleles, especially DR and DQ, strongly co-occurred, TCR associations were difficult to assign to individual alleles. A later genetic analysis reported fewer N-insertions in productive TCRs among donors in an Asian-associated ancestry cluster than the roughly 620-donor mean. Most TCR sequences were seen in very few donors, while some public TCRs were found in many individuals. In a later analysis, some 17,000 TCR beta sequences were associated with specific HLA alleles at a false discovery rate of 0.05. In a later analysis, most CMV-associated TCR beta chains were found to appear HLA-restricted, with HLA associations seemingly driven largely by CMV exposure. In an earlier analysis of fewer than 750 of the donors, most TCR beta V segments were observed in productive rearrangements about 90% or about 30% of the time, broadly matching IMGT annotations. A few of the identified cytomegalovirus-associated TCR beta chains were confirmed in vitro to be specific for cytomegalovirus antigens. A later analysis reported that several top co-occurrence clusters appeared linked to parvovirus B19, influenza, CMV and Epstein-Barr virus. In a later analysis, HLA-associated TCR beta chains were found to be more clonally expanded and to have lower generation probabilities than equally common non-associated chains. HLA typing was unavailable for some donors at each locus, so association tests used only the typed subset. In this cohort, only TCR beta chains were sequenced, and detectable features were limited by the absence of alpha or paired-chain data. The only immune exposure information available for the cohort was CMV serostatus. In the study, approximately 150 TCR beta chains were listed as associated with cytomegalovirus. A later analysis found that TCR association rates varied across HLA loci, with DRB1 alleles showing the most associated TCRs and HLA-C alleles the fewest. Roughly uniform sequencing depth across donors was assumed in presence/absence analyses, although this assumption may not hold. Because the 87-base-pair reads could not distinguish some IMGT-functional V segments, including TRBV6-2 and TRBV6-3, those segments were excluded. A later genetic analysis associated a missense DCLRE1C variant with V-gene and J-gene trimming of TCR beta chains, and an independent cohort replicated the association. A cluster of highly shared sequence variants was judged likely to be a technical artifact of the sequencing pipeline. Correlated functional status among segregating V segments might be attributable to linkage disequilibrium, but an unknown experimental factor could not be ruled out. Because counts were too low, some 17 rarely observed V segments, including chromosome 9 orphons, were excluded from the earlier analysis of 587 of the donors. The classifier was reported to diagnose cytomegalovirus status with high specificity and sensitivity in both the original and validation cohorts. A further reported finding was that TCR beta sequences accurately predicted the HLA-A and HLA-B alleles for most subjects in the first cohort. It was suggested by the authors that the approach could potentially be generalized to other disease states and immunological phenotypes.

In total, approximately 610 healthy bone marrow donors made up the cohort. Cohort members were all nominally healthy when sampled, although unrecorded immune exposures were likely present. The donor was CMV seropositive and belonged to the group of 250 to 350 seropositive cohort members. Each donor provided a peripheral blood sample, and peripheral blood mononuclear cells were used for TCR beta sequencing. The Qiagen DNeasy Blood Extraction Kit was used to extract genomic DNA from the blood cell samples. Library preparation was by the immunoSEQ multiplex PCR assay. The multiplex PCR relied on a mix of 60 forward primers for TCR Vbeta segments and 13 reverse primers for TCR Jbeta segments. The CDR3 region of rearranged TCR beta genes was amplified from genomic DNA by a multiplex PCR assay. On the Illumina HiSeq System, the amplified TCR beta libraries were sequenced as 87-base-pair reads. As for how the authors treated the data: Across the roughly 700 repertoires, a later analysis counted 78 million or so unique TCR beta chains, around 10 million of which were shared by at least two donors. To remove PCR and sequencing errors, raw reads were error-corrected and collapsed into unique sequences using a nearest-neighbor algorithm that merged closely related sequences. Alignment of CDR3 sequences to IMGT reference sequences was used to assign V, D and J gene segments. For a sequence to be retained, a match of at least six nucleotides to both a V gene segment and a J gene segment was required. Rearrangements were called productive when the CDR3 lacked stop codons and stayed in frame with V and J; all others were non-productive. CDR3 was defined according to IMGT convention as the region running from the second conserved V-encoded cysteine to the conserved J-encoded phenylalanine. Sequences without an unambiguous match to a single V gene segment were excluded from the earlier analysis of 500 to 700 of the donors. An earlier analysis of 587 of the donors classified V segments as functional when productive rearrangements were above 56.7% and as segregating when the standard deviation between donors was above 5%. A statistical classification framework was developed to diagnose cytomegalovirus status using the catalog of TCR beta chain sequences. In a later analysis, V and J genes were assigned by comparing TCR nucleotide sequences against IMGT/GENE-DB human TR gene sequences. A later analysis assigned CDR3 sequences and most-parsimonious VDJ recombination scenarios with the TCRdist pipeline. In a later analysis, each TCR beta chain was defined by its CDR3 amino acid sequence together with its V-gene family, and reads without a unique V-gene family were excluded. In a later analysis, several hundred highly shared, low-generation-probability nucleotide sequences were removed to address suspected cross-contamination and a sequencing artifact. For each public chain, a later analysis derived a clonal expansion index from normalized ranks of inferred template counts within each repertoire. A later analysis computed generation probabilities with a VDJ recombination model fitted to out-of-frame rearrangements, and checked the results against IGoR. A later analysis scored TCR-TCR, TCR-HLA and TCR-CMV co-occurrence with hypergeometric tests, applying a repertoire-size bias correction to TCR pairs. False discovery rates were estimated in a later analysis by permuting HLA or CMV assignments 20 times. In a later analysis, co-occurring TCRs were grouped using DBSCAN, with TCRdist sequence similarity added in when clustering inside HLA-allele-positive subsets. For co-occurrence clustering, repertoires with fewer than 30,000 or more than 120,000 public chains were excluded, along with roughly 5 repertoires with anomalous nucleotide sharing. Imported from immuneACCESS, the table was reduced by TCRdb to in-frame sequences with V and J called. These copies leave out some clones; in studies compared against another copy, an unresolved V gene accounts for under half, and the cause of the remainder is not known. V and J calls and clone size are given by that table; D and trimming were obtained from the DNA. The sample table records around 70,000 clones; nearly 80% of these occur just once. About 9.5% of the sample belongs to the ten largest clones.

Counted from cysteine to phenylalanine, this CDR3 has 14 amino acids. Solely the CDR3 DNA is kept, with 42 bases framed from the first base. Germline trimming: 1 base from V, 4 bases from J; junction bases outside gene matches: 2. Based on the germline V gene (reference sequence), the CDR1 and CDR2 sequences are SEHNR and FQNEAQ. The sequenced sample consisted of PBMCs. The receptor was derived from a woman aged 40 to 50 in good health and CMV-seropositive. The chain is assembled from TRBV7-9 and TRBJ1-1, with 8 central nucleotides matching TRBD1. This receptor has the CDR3 CASSLGQGATEAFF. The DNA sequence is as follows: TGTGCCAGCAGCTTAGGGCAGGGGGCCACTGAAGCTTTCTTT.